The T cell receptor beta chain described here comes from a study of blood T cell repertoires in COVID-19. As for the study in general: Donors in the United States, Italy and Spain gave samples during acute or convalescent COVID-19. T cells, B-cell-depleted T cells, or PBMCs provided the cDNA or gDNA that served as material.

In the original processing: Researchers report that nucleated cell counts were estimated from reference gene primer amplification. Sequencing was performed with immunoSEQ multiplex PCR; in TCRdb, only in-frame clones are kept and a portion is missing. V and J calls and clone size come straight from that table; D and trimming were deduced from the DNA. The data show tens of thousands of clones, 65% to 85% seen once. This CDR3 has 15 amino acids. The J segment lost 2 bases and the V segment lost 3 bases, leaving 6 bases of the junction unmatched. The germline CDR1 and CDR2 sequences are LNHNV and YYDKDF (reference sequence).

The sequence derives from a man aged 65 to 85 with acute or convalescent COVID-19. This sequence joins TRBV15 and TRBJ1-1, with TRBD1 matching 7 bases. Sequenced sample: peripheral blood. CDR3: CATSSQGGRNTEAFF. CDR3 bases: TGTGCCACCAGCAGCCAGGGGGGACGAAACACTGAAGCTTTCTTT. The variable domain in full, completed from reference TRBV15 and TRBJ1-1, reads DAMVIQNPRYQVTQFGKPVTLSCSQTLNHNVMYWYQQKSSQAPKLLFHYYDKDFNNEADTPDNFQSRRPNTSFCFLDIRSPGLGDTAMYLCATSSQGGRNTEAFFGQGTRLTVV.